This T cell receptor beta chain was identified during a study of blood T cell repertoires in COVID-19. Authors' analysis steps: Amplification of reference gene primers provided the estimated nucleated cell counts. Sequenced by immunoSEQ multiplex PCR; TCRdb stores in-frame clones only, minus some. V and J calls and clone size come straight from that table; D and trimming were deduced from the DNA. The data show some 180,000 clones, roughly four fifths seen once. The CDR3 consists of 17 residues. The V gene end was trimmed by 4 bases and the J gene end by 2 bases; junction bases not matched to a gene: 11. Germline CDR1 reads SGHTA; CDR2 reads FQGNSA.

The TCR comes from a woman between 40 and 55 years old with COVID-19, enrolled during active disease. V and J are TRBV7-2 and TRBJ2-3; 8 bases fit TRBD2. Sample: peripheral blood. CDR3 amino acids: CASSYVVIAGHTDTQYF. In DNA, the CDR3 is TGTGCCAGCAGCTACGTCGTTATAGCGGGACACACAGATACGCAGTATTTT.